Here is one T cell receptor beta chain with its context. The target of this receptor is not known. No per-base quality is available; no much larger clone lies one base away. Collaborating institutions collected whole blood in K2EDTA tubes following their own protocols. For TCRbeta analysis, collaborators shipped samples in one of three forms: frozen whole blood, isolated PBMCs, or DNA extracted from either of those sample types. This record comes from a study of blood T cell repertoires in COVID-19 (dated by TCRdb to the early 2020s). For the wider study: Samples from collaborators originated in the United States, Italy and Spain and spanned both the acute and convalescent phases of COVID-19. The prospective study material was composed of cDNA or gDNA derived from T cells, B-cell-depleted T cells, or PBMCs. Deeply sampled blood TCRbeta repertoires from subjects exposed to, actively infected with, or recovered from COVID-19 were included in the dataset. The repertoires were made available in a free public database intended to serve as a resource for research on the immune response to SARS-CoV-2. The samples were drawn from two sources: the first 160 participants of the ongoing ImmuneRACE study, and 950 to 1,500 subjects contributed by 6 global collaborators. Nearly every sample came with metadata listing a de-identified subject ID, COVID-19 status, age in years and sex. Where HLA class I and class II types were available, the types were taken from metadata supplied by the sample provider, not from assay-based typing. Study-level results and caveats: The amount of clinical and demographic metadata varied by source and participant and was provided uncurated.

Reading from cysteine to phenylalanine, the CDR3 counts 17 amino acids. CDR3 DNA only is kept here, 51 bases in frame from base 1. The germline V gene (reference sequence) yields MNHEY for CDR1 and SMNVEV for CDR2. V was cut back by 0 bases and J by 5 bases, leaving a gap of 19 bases between them. The immunoSEQ Assay, a bias-controlled multiplex PCR, was used to amplify TCRbeta CDR3 regions from genomic DNA. Per the original workflow: Within the assay, amplification of reference gene primers was used to estimate how many nucleated cells each sample contained. To quantify the absolute abundance of each unique TCRbeta CDR3 rearrangement, sequence reads were collapsed and filtered. For each sample, productive Simpson clonality was calculated as the square root of Simpson's diversity index over productive rearrangements. TCRdb re-hosts the immuneACCESS table, in-frame sequences only. Its copies lack some clones; in the studies checked, an unresolved V gene accounts for under half of them, and the cause for the rest is not known. V, J and clone size are taken as reported in that table, and D and trimming were inferred from the DNA itself. This sample has 35,000 or so clones in its table, and around nine tenths of those were observed once. The ten largest make up 4.5% to 5.5% of the sample.

This TCR was sampled from a human donor in a cohort sampled during active COVID-19. The sample comprised peripheral blood. The chain is made from TRBV27 and TRBJ1-2; confidence is insufficient to name the D gene. At the DNA level, the sequence is TGTGCCAGCAGTTTATCGGGAGGAGCGGCCCTCAATTATGGCTACACCTTC. It encodes CASSLSGGAALNYGYTF.